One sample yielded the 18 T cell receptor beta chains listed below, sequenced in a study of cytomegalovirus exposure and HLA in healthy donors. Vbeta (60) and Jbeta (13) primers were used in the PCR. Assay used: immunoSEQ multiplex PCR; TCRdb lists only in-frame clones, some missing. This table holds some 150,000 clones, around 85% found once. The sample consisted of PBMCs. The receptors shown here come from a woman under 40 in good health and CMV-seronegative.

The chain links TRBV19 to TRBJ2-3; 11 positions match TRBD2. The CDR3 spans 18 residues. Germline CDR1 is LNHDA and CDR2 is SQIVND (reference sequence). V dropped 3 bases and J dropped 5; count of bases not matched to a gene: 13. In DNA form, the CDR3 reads TGTGCCAGTAGTATCCCGGGTCGGCTAGCGGGAGGTGGAGATACGCAGTATTTT. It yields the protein CASSIPGRLAGGGDTQYF.

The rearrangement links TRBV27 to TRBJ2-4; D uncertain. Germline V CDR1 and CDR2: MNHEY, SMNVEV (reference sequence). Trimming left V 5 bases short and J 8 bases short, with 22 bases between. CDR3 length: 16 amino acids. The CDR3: CASSPQRQLSVDIQYF. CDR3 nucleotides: TGTGCCAGCAGTCCGCAGAGACAACTTTCGGTGGACATTCAGTACTTC.

The CDR3 DNA reads TGCGCCAGCAGCCCCCTTTTCACAGATACGCAGTATTTT. Translating gives CASSPLFTDTQYF. V usage is TRBV5-1 and J usage is TRBJ2-3; the D is unclear. The V gene lost 4 bases and the J gene lost 2 bases, with 8 bases spanning the gap. The CDR3 spans 13 residues. Germline assignment: CDR1 SGHRS and CDR2 YFSETQ. Full variable domain (remainder filled in from reference TRBV5-1 and TRBJ2-3): KAGVTQTPRYLIKTRGQQVTLSCSPISGHRSVSWYQQTPGQGLQFLFEYFSETQRNKGNFPGRFSGRQFSNSRSEMNVSTLELGDSALYLCASSPLFTDTQYFGPGTRLTVL.

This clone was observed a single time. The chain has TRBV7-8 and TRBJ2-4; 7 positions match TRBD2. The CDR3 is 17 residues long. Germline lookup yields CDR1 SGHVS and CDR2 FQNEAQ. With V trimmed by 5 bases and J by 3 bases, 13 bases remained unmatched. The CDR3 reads CASSRRTAGEGKNIQYF. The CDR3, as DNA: TGTGCCAGCAGCCGCCGTACCGCGGGGGAGGGCAAAAACATTCAGTACTTC.

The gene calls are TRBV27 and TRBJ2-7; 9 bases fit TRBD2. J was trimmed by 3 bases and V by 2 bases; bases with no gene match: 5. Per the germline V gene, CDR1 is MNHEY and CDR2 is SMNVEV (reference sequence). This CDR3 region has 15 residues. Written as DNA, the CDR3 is TGTGCCAGCAGTTTAGTAGCGGGGGTCGACTACGAGCAGTACTTC. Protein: CASSLVAGVDYEQYF.

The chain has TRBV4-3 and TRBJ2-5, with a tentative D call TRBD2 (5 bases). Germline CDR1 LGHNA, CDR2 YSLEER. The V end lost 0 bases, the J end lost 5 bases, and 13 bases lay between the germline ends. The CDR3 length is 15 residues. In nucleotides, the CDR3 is TGCGCCAGCAGCCAAGAGTGGTGGAGAGGGGAGACCCAGTACTTC. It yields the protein CASSQEWWRGETQYF.

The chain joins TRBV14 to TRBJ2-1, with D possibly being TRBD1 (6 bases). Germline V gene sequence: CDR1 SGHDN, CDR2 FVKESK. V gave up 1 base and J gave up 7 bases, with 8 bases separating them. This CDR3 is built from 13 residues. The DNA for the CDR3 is TGTGCCAGCAGCCAAGTCAGGGGAAATGAGCAGTTCTTC. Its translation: CASSQVRGNEQFF.

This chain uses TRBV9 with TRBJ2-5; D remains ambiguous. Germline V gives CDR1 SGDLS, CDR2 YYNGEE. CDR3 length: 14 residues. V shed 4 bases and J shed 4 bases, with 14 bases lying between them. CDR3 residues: CASSYRGDRETQYF. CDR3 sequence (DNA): TGTGCCAGCAGCTACCGAGGTGATAGAGAGACCCAGTACTTC.

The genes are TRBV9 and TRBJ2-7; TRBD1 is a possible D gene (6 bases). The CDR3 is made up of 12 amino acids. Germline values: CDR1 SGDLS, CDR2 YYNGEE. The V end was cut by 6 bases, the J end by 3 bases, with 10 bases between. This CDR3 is CASTTGHYEQYF. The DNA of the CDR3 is TGTGCCAGCACCACGGGACACTACGAGCAGTACTTC.

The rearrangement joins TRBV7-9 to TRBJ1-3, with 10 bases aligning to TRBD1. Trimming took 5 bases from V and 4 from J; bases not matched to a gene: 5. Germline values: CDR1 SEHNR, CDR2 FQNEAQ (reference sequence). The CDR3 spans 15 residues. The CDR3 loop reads CASSPRTGGGNTIYF. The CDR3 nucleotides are TGTGCCAGCAGCCCGAGGACAGGGGGAGGAAACACCATATATTTT. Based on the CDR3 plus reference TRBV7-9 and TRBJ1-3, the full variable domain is DTGVSQNPRHKITKRGQNVTFRCDPISEHNRLYWYRQTLGQGPEFLTYFQNEAQLEKSRLLSDRFSAERPKGSFSTLEIQRTEQGDSAMYLCASSPRTGGGNTIYFGEGSWLTVV.

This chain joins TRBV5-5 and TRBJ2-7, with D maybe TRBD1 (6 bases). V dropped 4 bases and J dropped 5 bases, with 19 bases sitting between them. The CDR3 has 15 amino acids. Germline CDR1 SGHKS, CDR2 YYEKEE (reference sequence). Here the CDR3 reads CASSLPGHQLDEQYF. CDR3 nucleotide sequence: TGTGCCAGCAGCCTACCGGGACACCAACTTGACGAGCAGTACTTC.

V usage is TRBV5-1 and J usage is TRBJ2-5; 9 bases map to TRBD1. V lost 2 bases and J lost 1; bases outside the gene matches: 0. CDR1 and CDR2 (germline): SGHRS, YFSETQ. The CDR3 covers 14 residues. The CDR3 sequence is CASSLQGAQETQYF. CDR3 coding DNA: TGCGCCAGCAGCTTACAGGGGGCCCAAGAGACCCAGTACTTC. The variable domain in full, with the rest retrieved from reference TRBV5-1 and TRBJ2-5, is KAGVTQTPRYLIKTRGQQVTLSCSPISGHRSVSWYQQTPGQGLQFLFEYFSETQRNKGNFPGRFSGRQFSNSRSEMNVSTLELGDSALYLCASSLQGAQETQYFGPGTRLLVL.

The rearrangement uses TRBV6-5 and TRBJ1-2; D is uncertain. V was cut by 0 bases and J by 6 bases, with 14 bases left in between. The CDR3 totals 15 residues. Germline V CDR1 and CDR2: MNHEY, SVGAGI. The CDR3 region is CASSYSFQETHGYTF. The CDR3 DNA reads TGTGCCAGCAGTTACTCGTTTCAGGAAACACATGGCTACACCTTC.

DNA for the CDR3: TGTGCCAGTATGCAGGCGAACACTGAAGCTTTCTTT. It yields the protein CASMQANTEAFF. V is TRBV28 and J is TRBJ1-1; D gene ambiguous. Germline CDR1 reads MDHEN; CDR2 reads SYDVKM. The CDR3 runs to 12 residues. V was trimmed by 9 bases and J by 1 base, leaving 9 bases between them.

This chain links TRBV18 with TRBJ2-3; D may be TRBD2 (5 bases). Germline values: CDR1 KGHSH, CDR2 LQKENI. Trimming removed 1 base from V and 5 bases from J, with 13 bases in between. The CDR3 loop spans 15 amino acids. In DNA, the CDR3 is TGTGCCAGCTCACCACGGAGCGGAGACCTAGATACGCAGTATTTT. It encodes CASSPRSGDLDTQYF.

CDR3 DNA: TGCAGCGCCACTACTATTAGCGGGTCCTACGAGCAGTACTTC. Translated: CSATTISGSYEQYF. The chain employs TRBV29-1 and TRBJ2-7, with 7 bases identical to TRBD2. This CDR3 has 14 amino acids. With 7 bases clipped from V and 1 base from J, the junction kept 10 bases outside the gene matches. CDR1 is SQVTM and CDR2 is ANQGSEA in the germline V gene.

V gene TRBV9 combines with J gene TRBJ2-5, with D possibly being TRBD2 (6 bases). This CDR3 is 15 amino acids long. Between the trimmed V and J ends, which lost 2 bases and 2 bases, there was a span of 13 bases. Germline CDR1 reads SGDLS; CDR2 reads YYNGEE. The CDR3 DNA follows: TGTGCCAGCAGCGTCTCCGGGACTCCGCAAGAGACCCAGTACTTC. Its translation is CASSVSGTPQETQYF. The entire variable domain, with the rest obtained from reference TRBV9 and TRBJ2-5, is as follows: DSGVTQTPKHLITATGQRVTLRCSPRSGDLSVYWYQQSLDQGLQFLIQYYNGEERAKGNILERFSAQQFPDLHSELNLSSLELGDSALYFCASSVSGTPQETQYFGPGTRLLVL.

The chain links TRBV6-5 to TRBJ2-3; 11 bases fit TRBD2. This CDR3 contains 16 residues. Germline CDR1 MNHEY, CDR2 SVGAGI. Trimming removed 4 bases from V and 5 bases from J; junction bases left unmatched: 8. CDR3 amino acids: CASSFPSGRPGDTQYF. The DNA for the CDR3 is TGTGCCAGCAGTTTCCCTAGCGGGAGGCCGGGAGATACGCAGTATTTT.